This T cell receptor (beta chain) was identified during a study of CD8 T cells in Susac syndrome. Reverse transcription of about 0.5 to 1 ug RNA was carried out with random hexamers. TCRdb reprocessed the immunoSEQ multiplex PCR reads via MiXCR and lists one record per CDR3 protein. The sample yields around 53,000 distinct CDR3 sequences, approximately 95% seen once. This CDR3 contains 15 residues. Germline CDR1 SGDLS, CDR2 YYNGEE. V lost 2 bases, J lost 1 base, and 10 bases lay in between. Sequencing was performed on CD8+ T cells from PBMCs. This TCR was recovered from a human donor with Susac syndrome. This rearrangement joins TRBV9 to TRBJ1-5, with D perhaps matching TRBD1 (6 bases). The CDR3 loop reads CASSVEGGSNQPQHF. The CDR3 bases are TGTGCCAGCAGCGTTGAGGGGGGCAGCAATCAGCCCCAGCATTTT. Supplemented by reference TRBV9 and TRBJ1-5, the full variable domain reads DSGVTQTPKHLITATGQRVTLRCSPRSGDLSVYWYQQSLDQGLQFLIQYYNGEERAKGNILERFSAQQFPDLHSELNLSSLELGDSALYFCASSVEGGSNQPQHFGDGTRLSIL.